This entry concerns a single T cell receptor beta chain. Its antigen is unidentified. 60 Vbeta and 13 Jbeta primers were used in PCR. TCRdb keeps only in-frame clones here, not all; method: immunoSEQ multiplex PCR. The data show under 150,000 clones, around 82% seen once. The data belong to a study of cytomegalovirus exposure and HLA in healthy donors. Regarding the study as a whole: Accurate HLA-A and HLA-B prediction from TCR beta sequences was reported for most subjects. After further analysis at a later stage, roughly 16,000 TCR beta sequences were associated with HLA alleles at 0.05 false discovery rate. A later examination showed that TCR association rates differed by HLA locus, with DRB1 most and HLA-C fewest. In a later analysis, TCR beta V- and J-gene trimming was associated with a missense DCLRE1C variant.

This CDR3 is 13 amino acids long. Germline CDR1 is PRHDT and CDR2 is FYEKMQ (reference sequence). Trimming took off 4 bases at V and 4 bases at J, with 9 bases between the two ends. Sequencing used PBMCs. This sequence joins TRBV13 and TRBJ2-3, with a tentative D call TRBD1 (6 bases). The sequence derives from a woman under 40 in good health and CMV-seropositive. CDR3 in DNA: TGTGCCAGCAGCTGGACAGTTTCAGATACGCAGTATTTT. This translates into CASSWTVSDTQYF.